What follows describes a single T cell receptor (beta chain). Its antigen is not known. V gave up 0 bases and J gave up 7 bases; unmatched junction bases: 15. There are 18 residues in the CDR3. CDR1 is SEHNR, CDR2 FQNEAQ, per germline (reference sequence). The data were obtained in a study of T cell repertoires in cytomegalovirus infection. A single record per CDR3 protein comes from TCRdb applying MiXCR to the reads. The sample gives more than 250,000 distinct CDR3 sequences, around 25% of which show up once; less than 15% is in the top ten. The chain carries TRBV7-9 and TRBJ2-1; TRBD2 agrees at 7 bases. The TCR originated in a human donor in good health (CMV status not recorded). Some clones in this sample may be carry-over from other donors' samples. The sample in question was cultured PBMCs, obtained from culture after CMV antigen stimulation. CDR3 DNA sequence: TGTGCCAGCAGCTTAGCGGGAGGGCCGGGTCGACGGGGGAATGAGCAGTTCTTC. Translating gives CASSLAGGPGRRGNEQFF.